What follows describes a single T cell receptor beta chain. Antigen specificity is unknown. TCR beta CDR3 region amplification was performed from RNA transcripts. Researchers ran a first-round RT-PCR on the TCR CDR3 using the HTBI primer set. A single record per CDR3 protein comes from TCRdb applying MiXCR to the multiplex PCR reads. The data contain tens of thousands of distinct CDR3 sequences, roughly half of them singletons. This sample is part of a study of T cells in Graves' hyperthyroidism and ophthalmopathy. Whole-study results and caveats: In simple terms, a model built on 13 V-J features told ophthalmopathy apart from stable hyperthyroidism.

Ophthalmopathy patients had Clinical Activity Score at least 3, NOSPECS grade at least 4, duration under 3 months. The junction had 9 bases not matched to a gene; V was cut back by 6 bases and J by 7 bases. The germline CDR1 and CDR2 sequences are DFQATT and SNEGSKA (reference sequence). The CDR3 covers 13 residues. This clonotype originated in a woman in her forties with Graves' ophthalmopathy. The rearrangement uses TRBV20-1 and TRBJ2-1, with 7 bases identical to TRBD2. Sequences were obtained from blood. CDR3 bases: TGCAGTGCCGCCTTCCGGGACTATAATGAGCAGTTCTTC. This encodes CSAAFRDYNEQFF.